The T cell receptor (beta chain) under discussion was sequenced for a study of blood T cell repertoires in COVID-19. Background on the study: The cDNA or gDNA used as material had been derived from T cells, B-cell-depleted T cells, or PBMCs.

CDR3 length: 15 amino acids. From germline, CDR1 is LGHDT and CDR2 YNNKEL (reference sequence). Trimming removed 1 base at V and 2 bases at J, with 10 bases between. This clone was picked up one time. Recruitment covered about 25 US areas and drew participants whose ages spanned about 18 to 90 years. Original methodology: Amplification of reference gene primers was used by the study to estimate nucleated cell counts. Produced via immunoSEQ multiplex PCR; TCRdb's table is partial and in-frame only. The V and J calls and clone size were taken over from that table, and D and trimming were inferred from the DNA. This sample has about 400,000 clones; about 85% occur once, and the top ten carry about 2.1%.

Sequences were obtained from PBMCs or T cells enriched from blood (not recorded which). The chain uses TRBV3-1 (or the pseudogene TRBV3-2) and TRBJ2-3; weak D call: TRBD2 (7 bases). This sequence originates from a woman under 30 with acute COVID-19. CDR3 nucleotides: TGTGCCAGCAGCCAAGTTCGGGGGGCCACAGATACGCAGTATTTT. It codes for CASSQVRGATDTQYF.